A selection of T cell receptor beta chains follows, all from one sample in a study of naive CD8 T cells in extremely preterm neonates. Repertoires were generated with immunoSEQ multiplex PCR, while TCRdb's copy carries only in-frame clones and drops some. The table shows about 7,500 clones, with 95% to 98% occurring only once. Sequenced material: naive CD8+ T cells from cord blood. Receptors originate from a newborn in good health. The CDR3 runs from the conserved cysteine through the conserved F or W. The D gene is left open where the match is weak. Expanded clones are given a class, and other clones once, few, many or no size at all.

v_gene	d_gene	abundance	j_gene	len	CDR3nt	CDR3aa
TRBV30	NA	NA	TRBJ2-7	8	TGTGCCTTAGGGGACACACACTTC	CALGDTHF
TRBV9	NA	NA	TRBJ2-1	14	TGTGCCAGCAGCGTAGACCTAGCCTACAATGAGCAGTTCTTC	CASSVDLAYNEQFF
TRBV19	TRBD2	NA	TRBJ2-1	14	TGTGCCAGTAGTTCCGGGGGGGCGTACAATGAGCAGTTCTTC	CASSSGGAYNEQFF
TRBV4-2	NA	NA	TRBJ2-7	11	TGTGCCAGCAGCCAAGCTAGGGAGCAGTACTTC	CASSQAREQYF
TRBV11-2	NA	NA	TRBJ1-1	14	TGTGCCAGCAGCCCTCAGGGGATAACGACTGAAGCTTTCTTT	CASSPQGITTEAFF
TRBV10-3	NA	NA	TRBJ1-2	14	TGTGCCATCAGTGAGTGGGGGGCTAACTATGGCTACACCTTC	CAISEWGANYGYTF
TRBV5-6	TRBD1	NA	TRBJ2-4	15	TGTGCCAGCAGCTTGCCGGGACAGGGGGCGGGGGTCCAGTACTTC	CASSLPGQGAGVQYF
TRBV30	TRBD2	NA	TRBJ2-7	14	TGTGCCTGGAGTGTAAACGGGGGGGCCTACGAGCAGTACTTC	CAWSVNGGAYEQYF
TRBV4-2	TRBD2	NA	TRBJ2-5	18	TGTGCCAGCAGCCCCCGGACTAGCGGGGGGCTCCGCCAAGAGACCCAGTACTTC	CASSPRTSGGLRQETQYF
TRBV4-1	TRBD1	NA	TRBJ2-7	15	TGCGCCAGCAGCCAAACACAGGGGGCCACCTACGAGCAGTACTTC	CASSQTQGATYEQYF
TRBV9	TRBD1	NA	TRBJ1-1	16	TGTGCCAGCAGCGGAAATTTCCGGGACAGGGACACTGAAGCTTTCTTT	CASSGNFRDRDTEAFF
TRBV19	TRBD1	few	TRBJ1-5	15	TGTGCCAGAGAACGAGGGCAGGGGGCGAATCAGCCCCAGCATTTT	CARERGQGANQPQHF
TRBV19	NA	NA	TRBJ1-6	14	TGTGCCAGTAGTATCGGCGGGCATAATTCACCCCTCCACTTT	CASSIGGHNSPLHF
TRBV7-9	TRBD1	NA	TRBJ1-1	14	TGTGCCAGCAGCCCCGGGACAGGGGACACTGAAGCTTTCTTT	CASSPGTGDTEAFF
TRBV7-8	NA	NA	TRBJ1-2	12	TGTGCCAGCAGCTCAGGGAACTATGGCTACACCTTC	CASSSGNYGYTF
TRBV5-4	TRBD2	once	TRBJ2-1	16	TGTGCCAGCAGCTTGGGGCTAGCGGGGGTCTACAATGAGCAGTTCTTC	CASSLGLAGVYNEQFF
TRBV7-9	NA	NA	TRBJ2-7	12	TGTGCCAGCAGCCGGGAATCCTACGAGCAGTACTTC	CASSRESYEQYF
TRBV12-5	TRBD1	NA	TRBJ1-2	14	TGTGCTAGTGGCCAAGGACAGGGGGCGGAGGGCTACACCTTC	CASGQGQGAEGYTF
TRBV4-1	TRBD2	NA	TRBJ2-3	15	TGCGCCAGCAGCCCCCAGCGGGGGGGCCGAGATACGCAGTATTTT	CASSPQRGGRDTQYF
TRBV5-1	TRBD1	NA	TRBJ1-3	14	TGCGCCAGCAGCTTGGACAGGGGTGGAAACACCATATATTTT	CASSLDRGGNTIYF
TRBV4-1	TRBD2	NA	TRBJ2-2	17	TGCGCCAGCAGCCAAGATAGCGGCGGGGGGTACACCGGGGAGCTGTTTTTT	CASSQDSGGGYTGELFF
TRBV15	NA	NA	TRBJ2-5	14	TGTGCCACCAGCATCCCCTCTAGCGAGGAGACCCAGTACTTC	CATSIPSSEETQYF
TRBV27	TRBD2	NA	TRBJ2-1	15	TGTGCCAGCAGTTTCCCAGCGGGGGGCTACAATGAGCAGTTCTTC	CASSFPAGGYNEQFF
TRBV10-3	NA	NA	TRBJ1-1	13	TGTGCCATCCTTTCCAGTTTGAACACTGAAGCTTTCTTT	CAILSSLNTEAFF
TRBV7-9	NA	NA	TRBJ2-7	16	TGTGCCAGCAGCTCACGCGAGGGCAGCCCATTCTCCGAGCAGTACTTC	CASSSREGSPFSEQYF
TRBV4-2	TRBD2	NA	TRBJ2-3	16	TGTGCCAGCAGCCAAGGGCTAGCGGGGGGGGCAGATACGCAGTATTTT	CASSQGLAGGADTQYF
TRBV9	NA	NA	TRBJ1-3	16	TGTGCCAGCAGCGTAGTTCCGGGCGGGTCTGGAAACACCATATATTTT	CASSVVPGGSGNTIYF
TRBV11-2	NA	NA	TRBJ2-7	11	TGTGCCAGCAGCTTAGGGAGGGAGCAGTACTTC	CASSLGREQYF
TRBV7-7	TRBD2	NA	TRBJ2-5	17	TGTGCTAGCAGCGCAGGGGGACTAGCGGGGGGTCGGGAGACCCAGTACTTC	CASSAGGLAGGRETQYF
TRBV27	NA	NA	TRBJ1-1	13	TGTGCCAGCAGTTTAGGGAGGTGGACTGAAGCTTTCTTT	CASSLGRWTEAFF
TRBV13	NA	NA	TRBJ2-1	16	TGTGCCAGCACGTCCGAGGGGGAGAGCCTTTACAATGAGCAGTTCTTC	CASTSEGESLYNEQFF
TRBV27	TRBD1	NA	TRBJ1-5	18	TGTGCCAGCAGTGTCGGGACAGGGAGGGCATATAGCAATCAGCCCCAGCATTTT	CASSVGTGRAYSNQPQHF
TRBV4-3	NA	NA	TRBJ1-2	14	TGCGCCAGTAGCCAAGAAACCCAGGGCTTTCGCTACACCTTC	CASSQETQGFRYTF
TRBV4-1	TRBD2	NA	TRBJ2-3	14	TGCGCCAGCAGCTATAGCGGGGGGGCCGATACGCAGTATTTT	CASSYSGGADTQYF
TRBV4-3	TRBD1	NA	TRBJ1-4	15	TGCGCCAGCAGCCAGGACCAGGGGGCAGGGGAAAAACTGTTTTTT	CASSQDQGAGEKLFF
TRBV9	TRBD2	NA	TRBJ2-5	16	TGTGCCAGCAGCGTAGCAGCGGGGGGGCCCCGAGAGACCCAGTACTTC	CASSVAAGGPRETQYF
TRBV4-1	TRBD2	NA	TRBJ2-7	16	TGCGCCAGCAGCCAAGGCATAGGACTAGCGGGACTCGAGCAGTACTTC	CASSQGIGLAGLEQYF
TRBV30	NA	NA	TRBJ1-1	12	TGTGCCTGGAGTTCCGGGGTGGCTGAAGCTTTCTTT	CAWSSGVAEAFF
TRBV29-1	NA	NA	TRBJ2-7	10	TGCAGCGTTACGACGGGGGAGCAGTACTTC	CSVTTGEQYF
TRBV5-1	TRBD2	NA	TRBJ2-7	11	TGCGCCAGCAGGGGGGGGTCCGAGCAGTACTTC	CASRGGSEQYF
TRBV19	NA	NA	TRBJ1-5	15	TGTGCCAGTAGTATTGGGGGGGCCAACAATCAGCCCCAGCATTTT	CASSIGGANNQPQHF
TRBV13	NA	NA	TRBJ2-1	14	TGTGCCAGCAGGACCGGGAACGACTACAATGAGCAGTTCTTC	CASRTGNDYNEQFF
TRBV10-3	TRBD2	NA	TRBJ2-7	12	TGTGCCACCCACAGCGGGGGCCGCGAGCAGTACTTC	CATHSGGREQYF
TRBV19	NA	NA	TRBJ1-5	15	TGTGCCAGTAGTATTGTGGGGGAGGGCAATCAGCCCCAGCATTTT	CASSIVGEGNQPQHF
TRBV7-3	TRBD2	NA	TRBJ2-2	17	TGTGCCAGCAGCTTAACGGGAGGGACCCCTTCCACCGGGGAGCTGTTTTTT	CASSLTGGTPSTGELFF
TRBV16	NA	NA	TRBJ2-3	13	TGTGCCAGCAGCCTCTGGGGCTCAGATACGCAGTATTTT	CASSLWGSDTQYF
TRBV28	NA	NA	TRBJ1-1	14	TGTGCCAGCAGCCTAATTCAGGGTCACACTGAAGCTTTCTTT	CASSLIQGHTEAFF
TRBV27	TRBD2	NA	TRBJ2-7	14	TGTGCCAGCAGTTTATCAGGGGGGACTAGCGAGCAGTACTTC	CASSLSGGTSEQYF
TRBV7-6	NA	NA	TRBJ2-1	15	TGTGCCAGCACCCAAGGGGACTCTTTCTACAATGAGCAGTTCTTC	CASTQGDSFYNEQFF
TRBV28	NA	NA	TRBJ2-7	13	TGTGCCAGCAGCCCCACAGGTTTTTACGAGCAGTACTTC	CASSPTGFYEQYF
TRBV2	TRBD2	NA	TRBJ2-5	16	TGTGCCAGCAGCGTCGGGACTAGCGGATTTAAGAACACCCAGTACTTC	CASSVGTSGFKNTQYF
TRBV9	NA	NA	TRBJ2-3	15	TGTGCCAGCAGCCCTCCCGGGGGTAGTGCAGATACGCAGTATTTT	CASSPPGGSADTQYF
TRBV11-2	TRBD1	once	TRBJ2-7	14	TGTGCCAGCAGCTTAGGGGCAGGGGGCTACGAGCAGTACTTC	CASSLGAGGYEQYF
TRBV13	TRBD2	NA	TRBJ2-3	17	TGTGCCAGCAGTCGGACTAGCGGGGGGCCTAGCACAGATACGCAGTATTTT	CASSRTSGGPSTDTQYF
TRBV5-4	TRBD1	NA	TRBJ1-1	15	TGTGCCAGCAGCTGGGGGACAGGGGGTGGTACTGAAGCTTTCTTT	CASSWGTGGGTEAFF
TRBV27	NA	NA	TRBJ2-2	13	TGTGCCAGCAGTCCCAGGGTCTCAGGGGAGCTGTTTTTT	CASSPRVSGELFF
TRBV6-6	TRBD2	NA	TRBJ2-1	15	TGTGCCAGCAGTTACAGTCCTAGCGGGGGCCATGAGCAGCTCTTC	CASSYSPSGGHEQLF